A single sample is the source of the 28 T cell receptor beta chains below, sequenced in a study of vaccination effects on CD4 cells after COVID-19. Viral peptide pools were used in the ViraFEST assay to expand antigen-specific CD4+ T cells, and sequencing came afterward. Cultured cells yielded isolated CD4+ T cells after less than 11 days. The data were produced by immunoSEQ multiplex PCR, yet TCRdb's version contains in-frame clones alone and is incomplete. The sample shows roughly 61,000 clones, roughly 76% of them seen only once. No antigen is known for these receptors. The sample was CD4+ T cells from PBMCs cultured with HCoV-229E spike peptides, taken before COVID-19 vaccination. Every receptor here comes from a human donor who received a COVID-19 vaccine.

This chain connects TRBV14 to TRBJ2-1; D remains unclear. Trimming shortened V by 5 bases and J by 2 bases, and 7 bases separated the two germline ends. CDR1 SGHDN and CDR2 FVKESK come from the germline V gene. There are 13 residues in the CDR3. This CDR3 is CASSVITYNEQFF. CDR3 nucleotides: TGTGCCAGCAGCGTGATAACCTACAATGAGCAGTTCTTC.

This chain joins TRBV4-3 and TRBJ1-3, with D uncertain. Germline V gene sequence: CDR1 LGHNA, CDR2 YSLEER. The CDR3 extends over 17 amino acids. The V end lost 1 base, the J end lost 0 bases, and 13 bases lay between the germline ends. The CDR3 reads CASSQVYDRSSGNTIYF. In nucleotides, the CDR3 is TGCGCCAGCAGCCAAGTTTACGACCGAAGCTCTGGAAACACCATATATTTT.

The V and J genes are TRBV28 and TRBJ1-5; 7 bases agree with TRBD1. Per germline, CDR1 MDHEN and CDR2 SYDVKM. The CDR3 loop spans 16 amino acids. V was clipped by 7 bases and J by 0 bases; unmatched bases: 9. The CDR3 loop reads CASTARTGLSNQPQHF. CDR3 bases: TGTGCCAGCACCGCCAGGACAGGCCTTAGCAATCAGCCCCAGCATTTT.

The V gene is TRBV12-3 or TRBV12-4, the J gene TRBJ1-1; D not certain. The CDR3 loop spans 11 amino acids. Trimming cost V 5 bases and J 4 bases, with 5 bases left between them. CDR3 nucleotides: TGTGCCAGCAGTCGGGGCACTGAAGCTTTCTTT. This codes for CASSRGTEAFF.

The CDR3 sequence is CASSYGPGGTEAFF. CDR3 coding DNA: TGTGCCAGCAGTTATGGGCCTGGGGGTACTGAAGCTTTCTTT. The J gene is TRBJ1-1, the V gene TRBV6-6; possibly TRBD1 for D (5 bases). The V end lost 3 bases, the J end lost 5 bases, and 13 bases lay between the germline ends. CDR3 length: 14 amino acids. Germline values: CDR1 MNHNY, CDR2 SVGAGI (reference sequence).

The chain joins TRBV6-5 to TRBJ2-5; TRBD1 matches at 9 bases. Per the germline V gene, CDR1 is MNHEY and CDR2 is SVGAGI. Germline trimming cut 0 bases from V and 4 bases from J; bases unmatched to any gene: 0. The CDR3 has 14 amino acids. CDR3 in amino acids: CASSYSTGGETQYF. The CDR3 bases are TGTGCCAGCAGTTACTCGACAGGGGGAGAGACCCAGTACTTC.

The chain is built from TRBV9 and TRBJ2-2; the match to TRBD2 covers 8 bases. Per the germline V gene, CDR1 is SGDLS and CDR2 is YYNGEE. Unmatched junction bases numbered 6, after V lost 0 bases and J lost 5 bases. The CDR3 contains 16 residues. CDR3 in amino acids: CASSVGFSGVTGELFF. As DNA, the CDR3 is TGTGCCAGCAGCGTAGGGTTTAGCGGGGTGACCGGGGAGCTGTTTTTT.

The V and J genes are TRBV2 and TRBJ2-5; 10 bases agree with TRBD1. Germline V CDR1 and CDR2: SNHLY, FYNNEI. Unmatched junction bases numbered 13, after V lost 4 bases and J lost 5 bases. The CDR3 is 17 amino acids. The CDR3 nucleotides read TGTGCCAGCAGTGGCGCAAGATCGGGACAGGGGAGGGAGACCCAGTACTTC. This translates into CASSGARSGQGRETQYF.

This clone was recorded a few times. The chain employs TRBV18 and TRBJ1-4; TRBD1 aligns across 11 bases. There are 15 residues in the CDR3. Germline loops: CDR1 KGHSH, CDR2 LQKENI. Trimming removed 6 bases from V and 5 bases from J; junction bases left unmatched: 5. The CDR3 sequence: CASSPGTGGNEKLFF. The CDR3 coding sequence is TGTGCCAGCTCCCCCGGGACAGGGGGGAATGAAAAACTGTTTTTT.

CDR3: CASSPRINEKLFF. DNA for the CDR3: TGTGCCAGCTCACCACGGATTAATGAAAAACTGTTTTTT. The chain joins TRBV18 to TRBJ1-4, with no clear D. Trimming pared 1 base from V and 4 bases from J, leaving 4 bases between. The CDR3 totals 13 residues. Per germline, CDR1 KGHSH and CDR2 LQKENI.

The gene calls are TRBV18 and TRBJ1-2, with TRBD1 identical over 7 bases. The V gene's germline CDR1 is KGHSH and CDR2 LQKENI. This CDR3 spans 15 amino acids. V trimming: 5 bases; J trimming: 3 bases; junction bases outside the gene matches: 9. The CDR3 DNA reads TGTGCCAGCTCAAGGGACAGAAGCGAATACTATGGCTACACCTTC. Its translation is CASSRDRSEYYGYTF.

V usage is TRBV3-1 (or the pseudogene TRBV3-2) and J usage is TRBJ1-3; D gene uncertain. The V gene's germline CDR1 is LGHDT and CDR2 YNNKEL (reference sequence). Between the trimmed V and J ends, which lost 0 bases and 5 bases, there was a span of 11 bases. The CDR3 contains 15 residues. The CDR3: CASSQERAGRNTIYF. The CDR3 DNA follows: TGTGCCAGCAGCCAAGAAAGGGCAGGACGAAACACCATATATTTT.

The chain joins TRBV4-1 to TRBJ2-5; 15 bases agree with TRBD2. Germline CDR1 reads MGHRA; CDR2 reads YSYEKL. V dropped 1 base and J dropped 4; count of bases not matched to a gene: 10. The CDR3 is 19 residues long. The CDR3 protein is CASSQVNMGLAGGTETQYF. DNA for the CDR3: TGCGCCAGCAGCCAAGTCAACATGGGACTAGCGGGGGGTACAGAGACCCAGTACTTC.

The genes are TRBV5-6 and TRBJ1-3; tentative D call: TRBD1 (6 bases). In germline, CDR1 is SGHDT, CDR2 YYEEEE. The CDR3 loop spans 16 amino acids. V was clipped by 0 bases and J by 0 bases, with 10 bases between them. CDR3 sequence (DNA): TGTGCCAGCAGCTTGGGGGGGGCCTTCTCTGGAAACACCATATATTTT. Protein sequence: CASSLGGAFSGNTIYF.

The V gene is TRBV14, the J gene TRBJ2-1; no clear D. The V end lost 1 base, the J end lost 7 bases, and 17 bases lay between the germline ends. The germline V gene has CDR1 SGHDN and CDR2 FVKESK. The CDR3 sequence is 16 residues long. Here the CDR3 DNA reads TGTGCCAGCAGCCAAGTTGTCACCTCCGCGGTGAATGAGCAGTTCTTC. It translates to CASSQVVTSAVNEQFF.

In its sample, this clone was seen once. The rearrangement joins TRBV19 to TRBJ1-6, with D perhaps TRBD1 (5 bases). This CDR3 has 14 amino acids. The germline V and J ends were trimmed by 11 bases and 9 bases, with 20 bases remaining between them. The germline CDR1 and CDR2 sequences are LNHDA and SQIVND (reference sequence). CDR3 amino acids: CAAGTALQGSPLHF. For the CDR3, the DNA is TGTGCCGCCGGGACGGCCCTCCAAGGTTCACCCCTCCACTTT.

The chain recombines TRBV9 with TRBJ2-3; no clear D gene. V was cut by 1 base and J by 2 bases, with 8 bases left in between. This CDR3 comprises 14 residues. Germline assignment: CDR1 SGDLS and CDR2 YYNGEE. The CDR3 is CASSVYLITDTQYF. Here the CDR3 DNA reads TGTGCCAGCAGCGTATATCTGATCACAGATACGCAGTATTTT. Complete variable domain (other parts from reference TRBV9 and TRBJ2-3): DSGVTQTPKHLITATGQRVTLRCSPRSGDLSVYWYQQSLDQGLQFLIQYYNGEERAKGNILERFSAQQFPDLHSELNLSSLELGDSALYFCASSVYLITDTQYFGPGTRLTVL.

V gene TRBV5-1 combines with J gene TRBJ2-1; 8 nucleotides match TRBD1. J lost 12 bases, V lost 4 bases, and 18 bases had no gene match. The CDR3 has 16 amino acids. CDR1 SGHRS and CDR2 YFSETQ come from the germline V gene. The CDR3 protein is CASSDRGKITIQGQFF. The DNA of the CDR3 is TGCGCCAGCAGCGACAGGGGAAAGATTACAATTCAGGGGCAGTTCTTC.

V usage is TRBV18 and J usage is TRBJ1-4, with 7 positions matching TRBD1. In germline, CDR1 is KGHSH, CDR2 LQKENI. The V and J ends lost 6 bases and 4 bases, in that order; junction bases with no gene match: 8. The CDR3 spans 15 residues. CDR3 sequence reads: CASSQRQGLNEKLFF. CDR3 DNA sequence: TGTGCCAGCTCTCAACGACAGGGCCTTAATGAAAAACTGTTTTTT.

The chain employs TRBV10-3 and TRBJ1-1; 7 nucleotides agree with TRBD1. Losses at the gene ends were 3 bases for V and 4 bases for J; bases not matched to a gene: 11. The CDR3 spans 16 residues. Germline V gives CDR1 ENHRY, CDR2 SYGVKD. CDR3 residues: CAISERGRGLSTEAFF. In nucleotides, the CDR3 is TGTGCCATCAGTGAAAGGGGGCGCGGGCTTAGCACTGAAGCTTTCTTT.

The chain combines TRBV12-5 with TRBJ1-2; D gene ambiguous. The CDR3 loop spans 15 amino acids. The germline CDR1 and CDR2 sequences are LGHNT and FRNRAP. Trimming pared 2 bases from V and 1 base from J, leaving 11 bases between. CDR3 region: CASGLSGLGNYGYTF. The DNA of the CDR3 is TGTGCTAGTGGTTTGTCTGGACTGGGTAACTATGGCTACACCTTC.

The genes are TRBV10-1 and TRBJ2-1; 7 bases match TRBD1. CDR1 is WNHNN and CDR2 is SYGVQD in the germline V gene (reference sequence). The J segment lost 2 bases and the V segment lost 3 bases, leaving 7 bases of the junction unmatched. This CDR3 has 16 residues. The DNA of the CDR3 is TGCGCCAGCAGTGAAACAACGACAGGGACCTACAATGAGCAGTTCTTC. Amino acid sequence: CASSETTTGTYNEQFF.

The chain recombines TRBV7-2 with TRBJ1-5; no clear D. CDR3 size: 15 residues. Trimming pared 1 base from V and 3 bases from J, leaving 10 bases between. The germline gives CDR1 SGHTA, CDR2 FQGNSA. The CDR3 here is CASSLGQYYNQPQHF. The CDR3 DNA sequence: TGTGCCAGCAGCTTAGGCCAGTACTACAATCAGCCCCAGCATTTT.

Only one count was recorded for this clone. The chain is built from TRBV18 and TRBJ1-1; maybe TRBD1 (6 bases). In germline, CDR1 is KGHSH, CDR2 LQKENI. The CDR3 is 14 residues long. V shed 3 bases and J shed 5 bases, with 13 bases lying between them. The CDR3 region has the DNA TGTGCCAGCTCACCCGACGGGGGCGGAACTGAAGCTTTCTTT. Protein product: CASSPDGGGTEAFF.

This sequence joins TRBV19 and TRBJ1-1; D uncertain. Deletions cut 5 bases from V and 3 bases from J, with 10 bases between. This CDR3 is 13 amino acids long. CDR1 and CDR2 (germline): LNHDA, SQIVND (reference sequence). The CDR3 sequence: CASSRQWDTEAFF. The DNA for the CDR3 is TGTGCCAGTAGTCGGCAATGGGACACTGAAGCTTTCTTT.

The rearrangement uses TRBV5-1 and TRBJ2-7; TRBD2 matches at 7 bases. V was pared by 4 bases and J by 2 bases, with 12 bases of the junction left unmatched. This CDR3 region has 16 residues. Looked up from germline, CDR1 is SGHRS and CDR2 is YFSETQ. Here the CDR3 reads CASSRGGTGGPYEQYV. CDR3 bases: TGCGCCAGCAGCCGAGGAGGAACGGGGGGTCCCTACGAGCAGTACGTC.

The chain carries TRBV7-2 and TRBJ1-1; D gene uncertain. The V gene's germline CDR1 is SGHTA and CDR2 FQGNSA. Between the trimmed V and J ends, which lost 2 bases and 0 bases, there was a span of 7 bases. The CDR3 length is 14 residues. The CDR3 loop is CASSLSALNTEAFF. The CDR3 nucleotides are TGTGCCAGCAGCTTAAGCGCGCTGAACACTGAAGCTTTCTTT.

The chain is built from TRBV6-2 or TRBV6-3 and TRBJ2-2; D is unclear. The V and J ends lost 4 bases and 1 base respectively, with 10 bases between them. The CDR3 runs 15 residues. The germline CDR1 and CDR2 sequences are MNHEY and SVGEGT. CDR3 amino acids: CASSFNRVNTGELFF. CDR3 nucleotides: TGTGCCAGCAGTTTCAACAGAGTGAACACCGGGGAGCTGTTTTTT.